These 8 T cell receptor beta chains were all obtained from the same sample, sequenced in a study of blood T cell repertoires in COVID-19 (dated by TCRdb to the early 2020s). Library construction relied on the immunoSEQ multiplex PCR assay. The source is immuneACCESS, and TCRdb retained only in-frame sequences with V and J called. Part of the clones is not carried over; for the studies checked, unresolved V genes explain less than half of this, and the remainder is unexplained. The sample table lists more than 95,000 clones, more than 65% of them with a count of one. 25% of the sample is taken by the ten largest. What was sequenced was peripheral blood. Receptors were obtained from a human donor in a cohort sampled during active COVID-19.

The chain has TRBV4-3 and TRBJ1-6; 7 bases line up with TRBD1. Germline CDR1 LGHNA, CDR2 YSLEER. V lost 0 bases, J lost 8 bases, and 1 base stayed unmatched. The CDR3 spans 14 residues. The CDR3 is CASSQDRGYSPLHF. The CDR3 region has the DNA TGCGCCAGCAGCCAAGACAGGGGGTATTCACCCCTCCACTTT.

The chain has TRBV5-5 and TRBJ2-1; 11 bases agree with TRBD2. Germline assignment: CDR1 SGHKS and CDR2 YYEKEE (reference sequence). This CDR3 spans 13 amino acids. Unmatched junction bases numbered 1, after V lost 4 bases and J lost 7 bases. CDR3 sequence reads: CASSRTSGNEQFF. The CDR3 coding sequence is TGTGCCAGCAGCCGGACTAGCGGGAATGAGCAGTTCTTC.

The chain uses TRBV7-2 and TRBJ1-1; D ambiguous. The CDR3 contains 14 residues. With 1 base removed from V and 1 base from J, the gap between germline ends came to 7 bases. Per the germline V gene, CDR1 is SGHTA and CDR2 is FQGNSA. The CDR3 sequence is CASSLDRWNTEAFF. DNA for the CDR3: TGTGCCAGCAGCTTAGACCGGTGGAACACTGAAGCTTTCTTT. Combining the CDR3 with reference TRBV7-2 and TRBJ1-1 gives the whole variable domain GAGVSQSPSNKVTEKGKDVELRCDPISGHTALYWYRQSLGQGLEFLIYFQGNSAPDKSGLPSDRFSAERTGGSVSTLTIQRTQQEDSAVYLCASSLDRWNTEAFFGQGTRLTVV.

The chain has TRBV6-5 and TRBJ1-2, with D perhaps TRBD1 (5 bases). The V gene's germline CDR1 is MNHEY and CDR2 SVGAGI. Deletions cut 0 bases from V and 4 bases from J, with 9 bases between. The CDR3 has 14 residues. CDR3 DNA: TGTGCCAGCAGTTACTCGGACACCTCCTATGGCTACACCTTC. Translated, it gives CASSYSDTSYGYTF.

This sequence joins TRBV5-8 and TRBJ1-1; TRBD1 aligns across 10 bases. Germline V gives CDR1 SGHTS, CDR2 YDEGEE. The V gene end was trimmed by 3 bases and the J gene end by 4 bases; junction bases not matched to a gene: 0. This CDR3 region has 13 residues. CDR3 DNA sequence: TGTGCCAGCAGCTGGGACAGGGGCACTGAAGCTTTCTTT. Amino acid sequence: CASSWDRGTEAFF.

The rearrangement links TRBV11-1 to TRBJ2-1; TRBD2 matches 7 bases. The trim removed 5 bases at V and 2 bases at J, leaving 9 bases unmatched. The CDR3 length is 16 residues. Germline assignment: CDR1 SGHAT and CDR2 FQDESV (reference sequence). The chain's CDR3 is CASSTLAEGPYNEQFF. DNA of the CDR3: TGTGCCAGCAGCACTCTAGCGGAAGGGCCCTACAATGAGCAGTTCTTC.

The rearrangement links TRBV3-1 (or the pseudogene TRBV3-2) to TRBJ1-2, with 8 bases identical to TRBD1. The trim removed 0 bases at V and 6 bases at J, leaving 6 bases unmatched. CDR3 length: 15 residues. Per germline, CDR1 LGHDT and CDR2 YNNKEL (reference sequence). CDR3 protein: CASSQDGRGLNGYTF. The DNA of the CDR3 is TGTGCCAGCAGCCAAGACGGCAGGGGGCTGAATGGCTACACCTTC.

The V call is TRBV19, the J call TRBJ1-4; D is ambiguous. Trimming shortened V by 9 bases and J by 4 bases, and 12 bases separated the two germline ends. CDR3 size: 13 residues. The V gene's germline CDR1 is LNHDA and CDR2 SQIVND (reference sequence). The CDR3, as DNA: TGTGCCAGCTCTGGGCAATTTAATGAAAAACTGTTTTTT. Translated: CASSGQFNEKLFF.